The clone carrying this TCR beta chain was seen more than once but under ten times. The record originates from a study of T cells in Graves' hyperthyroidism and ophthalmopathy. Amplification of TCR beta CDR3 regions was performed using RNA transcripts as template. The HTBI primer set drove a first-round RT-PCR of the TCR CDR3. TCRdb reprocessed the multiplex PCR reads with MiXCR, giving one entry per CDR3 protein. The data show roughly 700,000 distinct CDR3 sequences, 14% seen once. The CDR3 is made up of 17 amino acids. Trimming took 2 bases from V and 0 from J; bases not matched to a gene: 8. The germline V gene has CDR1 SGHNT and CDR2 YYREEE (reference sequence).

Sequenced: blood. The chain links TRBV5-4 to TRBJ2-3, with TRBD2 matching 8 bases. The TCR comes from a woman between 18 and 30 years old with Graves' hyperthyroidism. The CDR3 region has the DNA TGTGCCAGCAGCTTATTGGGCGGGAGGACTAGCACAGATACGCAGTATTTT. Translated: CASSLLGGRTSTDTQYF. The entire variable domain, with the rest obtained from reference TRBV5-4 and TRBJ2-3, is as follows: ETGVTQSPTHLIKTRGQQVTLRCSSQSGHNTVSWYQQALGQGPQFIFQYYREEENGRGNFPPRFSGLQFPNYSSELNVNALELDDSALYLCASSLLGGRTSTDTQYFGPGTRLTVL.